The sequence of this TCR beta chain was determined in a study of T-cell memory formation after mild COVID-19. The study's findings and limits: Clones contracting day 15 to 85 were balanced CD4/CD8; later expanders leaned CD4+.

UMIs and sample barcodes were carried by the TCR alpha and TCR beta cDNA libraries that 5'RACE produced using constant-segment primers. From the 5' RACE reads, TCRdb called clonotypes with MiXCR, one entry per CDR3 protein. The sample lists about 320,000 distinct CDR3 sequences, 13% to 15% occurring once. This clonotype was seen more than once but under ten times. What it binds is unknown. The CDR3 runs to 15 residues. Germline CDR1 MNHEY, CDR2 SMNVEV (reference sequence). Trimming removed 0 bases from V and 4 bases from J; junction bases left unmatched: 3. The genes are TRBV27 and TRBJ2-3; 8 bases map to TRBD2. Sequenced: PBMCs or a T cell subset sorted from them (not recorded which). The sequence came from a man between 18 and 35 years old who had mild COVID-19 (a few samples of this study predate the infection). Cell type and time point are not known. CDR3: CASSLSGLAADTQYF. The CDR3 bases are TGTGCCAGCAGTTTATCAGGACTAGCCGCAGATACGCAGTATTTT.